The rows below give T cell receptor beta chains drawn from one sample of a study of T-cell memory formation after mild COVID-19. TCRdb re-called the 5' RACE reads with MiXCR, one entry per CDR3 protein. The sample records under 350,000 distinct CDR3 sequences, 15% to 20% being singletons. The sequencing sample was made of PBMCs or a T cell subset sorted from them (not recorded which). The receptors originated from a man between 18 and 35 years old who had mild COVID-19 (a few samples of this study predate the infection). Cell type and time point are not known. Each CDR3 is given with its conserved first and last residue. The order of the fields is V gene, J gene, clone size, D gene, CDR3 DNA, CDR3 protein. A D gene is named only where the DNA matches it firmly. The size entry is marked missing in some rows and otherwise reads once, few, many or a size class.

TRBV20-1	TRBJ2-5	.	.	TGCAGTGCTCCGGGCCTAACCCAAGAGACCCAGTACTTC	CSAPGLTQETQYF
TRBV7-9	TRBJ1-1	few	.	TGTGCCAGCAACTCTCGGGGCAGGGCCACTGAAGCTTTCTTT	CASNSRGRATEAFF
TRBV6-2/TRBV6-3	TRBJ1-2	.	.	TGTGCCAGCAGTCAATCCGGGACCTATGGGCCTTATGGCTACACCTTC	CASSQSGTYGPYGYTF
TRBV4-1	TRBJ1-5	few	TRBD1	TGCGCCAGCAGCCAGACCGGGACAGGGGGAAATCAGCCCCAGCATTTT	CASSQTGTGGNQPQHF
TRBV12-3/TRBV12-4	TRBJ2-3	.	TRBD2	TGTGCCAGTAATAGCGGGGGAAGATACTCCACAGATACGCAGTATTTT	CASNSGGRYSTDTQYF
TRBV4-1	TRBJ2-2	.	TRBD2	TGCGCCAGCAGCCGAAGGGAGCGGGGGACTATCGGGGAGCTGTTTTTT	CASSRRERGTIGELFF
TRBV5-6	TRBJ1-2	.	.	TGTGCCAGCAGCATACAGTCGTATGGCTACACCTTC	CASSIQSYGYTF
TRBV5-5	TRBJ1-4	few	.	TGTGCCAGCAGCCCGGTTGGGGCTTTCGGACTGTTTTTT	CASSPVGAFGLFF
TRBV7-8	TRBJ1-3	.	TRBD1	TGTGCCAGCAGCTCCGTTGACAGGGACTATTCTGGAAACACCATATATTTT	CASSSVDRDYSGNTIYF
TRBV20-1	TRBJ1-5	.	TRBD1	TGCAGTGCTAGAGATTGGCAGGGGGCATATAGCAATCAGCCCCAGCATTTT	CSARDWQGAYSNQPQHF
TRBV18	TRBJ2-1	many	.	TGTGCCAGCTCACCCTTCCCGCCGAGCTCCTACAATGAGCAGTTCTTC	CASSPFPPSSYNEQFF
TRBV7-9	TRBJ1-4	few	.	TGTGCCAGCAGCCACGGGACGGATAATGAAAAACTGTTTTTT	CASSHGTDNEKLFF
TRBV7-9	TRBJ1-1	few	.	TGTGCCAGCAGCCCCCTACGGGGTTTGCACACTGAAGCTTTCTTT	CASSPLRGLHTEAFF
TRBV9	TRBJ1-2	.	TRBD1	TGTGCCAGCAGCGGGCATTGGACAGGGGGCAGTAACTATGGCTACACCTTC	CASSGHWTGGSNYGYTF
TRBV12-3/TRBV12-4	TRBJ1-6	many	.	TGTGCCAGCAGTTCCCGAAGAAGGAGCTCCTATAATTCACCCCTCCACTTT	CASSSRRRSSYNSPLHF
TRBV7-9	TRBJ2-3	.	.	TGTGCCAGCAGCGATACAGAACTCACAGATACGCAGTATTTT	CASSDTELTDTQYF
TRBV30	TRBJ2-7	.	.	TGTGCCTGGACCCGGGACTCCCGCTCCTACGAGCAGTACTTC	CAWTRDSRSYEQYF
TRBV11-2	TRBJ2-1	few	.	TGTGCCAGCAGCTCCCCCCAGAGACTCTACAATGAGCAGTTCTTC	CASSSPQRLYNEQFF
TRBV7-8	TRBJ2-3	.	TRBD2	TGTGCCAGCAGCCGAGGGACTAGCGGGAGTCTCACAGATACGCAGTATTTT	CASSRGTSGSLTDTQYF
TRBV2	TRBJ2-3	.	.	TGTGCCAGCCGTAAGCCGGGACTCCGCCAAAGCACAGATACGCAGTATTTT	CASRKPGLRQSTDTQYF
TRBV29-1	TRBJ2-5	.	TRBD1	TGCAGCGTCACAGGGGGATCAGGAGAGACCCAGTACTTC	CSVTGGSGETQYF
TRBV10-3	TRBJ2-5	.	TRBD2	TGTGCCATCAGTGATAGCGGGGGGCGACAAGAGACCCAGTACTTC	CAISDSGGRQETQYF
TRBV5-1	TRBJ2-1	.	TRBD2	TGCGCCAGCAGCTCCAATACGGAGGGAGGGAAGCAGTTCTTC	CASSSNTEGGKQFF
TRBV5-1	TRBJ1-2	few	.	TGCGCCAGCAGCTTGAAGGACTCAACCCAGCATGGCTACACCTTC	CASSLKDSTQHGYTF
TRBV29-1	TRBJ2-2	few	.	TGCAGCGTTGAATCCATGGCGAACACCGGGGAGCTGTTTTTT	CSVESMANTGELFF
TRBV25-1	TRBJ1-2	few	.	TGTGCCAGCAGTGAACCGACGGGGGCCTATGGCTACACCTTC	CASSEPTGAYGYTF
TRBV5-1	TRBJ2-2	many	.	TGCGCCAGCAGCTATCAACCGACAGCGAACACCGGGGAGCTGTTTTTT	CASSYQPTANTGELFF
TRBV9	TRBJ2-7	many	.	TGTGCCAGCAGCGTAAAGGCGGGGGCGGGTGAGCAGTACTTC	CASSVKAGAGEQYF
TRBV20-1	TRBJ1-1	.	TRBD1	TGCAGTGCTAGACTAGACAGGGGGCAAGCTTTCTTT	CSARLDRGQAFF
TRBV6-5	TRBJ1-5	few	.	TGTGCCAGCAGGAGGGGAAAGGGAAGCAATCAGCCCCAGCATTTT	CASRRGKGSNQPQHF
TRBV7-9	TRBJ2-5	few	.	TGTGCCAGCAGACCGGGGCCTTCAGAGACCCAGTACTTC	CASRPGPSETQYF
TRBV20-1	TRBJ1-6	.	.	TGCAGTGCCCCTCCCGGGCAGGGCCATAATTCACCCCTCCACTTT	CSAPPGQGHNSPLHF
TRBV7-9	TRBJ1-6	few	.	TGTGCCAGCGGGAATAATTCACCCCTCCACTTT	CASGNNSPLHF
TRBV20-1	TRBJ2-2	few	.	TGCAGTGCTCGGTTAAACACCGGGGAGCTGTTTTTT	CSARLNTGELFF
TRBV15	TRBJ2-1	.	.	TGTGCCACCAGCAGAGATCGTACCGACACGGGCGATGAGCAGTTCTTC	CATSRDRTDTGDEQFF
TRBV5-1	TRBJ1-2	.	.	TGCGCCAGCAGCCCCGTGAGTGGGGAGGCGAACTATGGCTACACCTTC	CASSPVSGEANYGYTF
TRBV6-6	TRBJ2-3	few	.	TGTGCCAGCACGGAGGGGTATTATACGCAGTATTTT	CASTEGYYTQYF
TRBV24-1	TRBJ2-3	few	TRBD1	TGTGCCACCAGTGGGTTTGGGACAGACGACACAGATACGCAGTATTTT	CATSGFGTDDTDTQYF
TRBV5-1	TRBJ1-2	many	.	TGCGCCAGCCGGGTTGGTGGCGAGAATGGCTACACCTTC	CASRVGGENGYTF
TRBV11-2	TRBJ2-4	few	TRBD2	TGTGCCAGCAGCTCATTTTCCGGGACTAACAACATTCAGTACTTC	CASSSFSGTNNIQYF
TRBV12-3/TRBV12-4	TRBJ2-3	.	.	TGTGCCAGCAGCTTACAGGCTGCTACGCAGTATTTT	CASSLQAATQYF
TRBV9	TRBJ2-5	few	.	TGTGCCAGCAGCGTCGGGGGGCGTCCGGACACCCAGTACTTC	CASSVGGRPDTQYF
TRBV12-3/TRBV12-4	TRBJ1-2	few	.	TGTGCCAGCAGTTTACGCAGGGCCTCCTATGGCTACACCTTC	CASSLRRASYGYTF
TRBV20-1	TRBJ1-6	.	.	TGCAGTGCTTACCCGGGTGAAGGGGGTTCACCCCTCCACTTT	CSAYPGEGGSPLHF
TRBV5-1	TRBJ2-3	.	.	TGCGCCAGCGAAGACGCTCGCACAGATACGCAGTATTTT	CASEDARTDTQYF
TRBV12-3/TRBV12-4	TRBJ2-2	many	.	TGTGCCAGCAGTTTAGCGGGGGGGCCCGGGGAGCTGTTTTTT	CASSLAGGPGELFF
TRBV9	TRBJ1-6	.	.	TGTGCCAGCAGCGTAGCGGCAGGTTCCTATAATTCACCCCTCCACTTT	CASSVAAGSYNSPLHF
TRBV9	TRBJ2-5	many	.	TGTGCCAGCAGCGATTCGGGGGTCCAAGAGACCCAGTACTTC	CASSDSGVQETQYF
TRBV15	TRBJ1-5	.	TRBD1	TGTGCCACCAGAGTAGGGGGCAATGGGCAGCCCCAGCATTTT	CATRVGGNGQPQHF
TRBV5-1	TRBJ1-4	few	.	TGCGCCAGCAGCCCAGGGCCTTTAAGGAGCGAAAAACTGTTTTTT	CASSPGPLRSEKLFF
TRBV4-3	TRBJ1-2	.	TRBD1	TGCGCCAGCAGCCAAGAGGCGTTAGGACAGGGCTACTATGGCTACACCTTC	CASSQEALGQGYYGYTF
TRBV20-1	TRBJ2-7	.	TRBD2	TGCAGTGCTAGAGACTCCGGGACTAGCGGGCCTCAGTACTTC	CSARDSGTSGPQYF